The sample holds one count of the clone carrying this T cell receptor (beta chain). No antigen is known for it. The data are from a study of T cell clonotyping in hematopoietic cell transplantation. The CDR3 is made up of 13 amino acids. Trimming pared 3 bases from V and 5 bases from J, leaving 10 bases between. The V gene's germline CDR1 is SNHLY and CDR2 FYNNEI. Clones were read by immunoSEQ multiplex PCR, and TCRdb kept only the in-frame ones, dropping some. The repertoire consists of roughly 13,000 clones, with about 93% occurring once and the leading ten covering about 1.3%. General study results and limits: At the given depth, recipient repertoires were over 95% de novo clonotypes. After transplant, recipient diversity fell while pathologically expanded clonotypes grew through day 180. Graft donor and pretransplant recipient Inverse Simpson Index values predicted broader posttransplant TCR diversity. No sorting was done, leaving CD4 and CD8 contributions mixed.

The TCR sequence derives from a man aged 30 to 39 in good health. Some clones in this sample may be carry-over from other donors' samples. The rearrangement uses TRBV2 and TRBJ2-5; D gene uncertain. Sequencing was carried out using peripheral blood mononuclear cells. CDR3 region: CASSEYARETQYF. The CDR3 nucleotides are TGTGCCAGCAGTGAGTACGCGAGGGAGACCCAGTACTTC.